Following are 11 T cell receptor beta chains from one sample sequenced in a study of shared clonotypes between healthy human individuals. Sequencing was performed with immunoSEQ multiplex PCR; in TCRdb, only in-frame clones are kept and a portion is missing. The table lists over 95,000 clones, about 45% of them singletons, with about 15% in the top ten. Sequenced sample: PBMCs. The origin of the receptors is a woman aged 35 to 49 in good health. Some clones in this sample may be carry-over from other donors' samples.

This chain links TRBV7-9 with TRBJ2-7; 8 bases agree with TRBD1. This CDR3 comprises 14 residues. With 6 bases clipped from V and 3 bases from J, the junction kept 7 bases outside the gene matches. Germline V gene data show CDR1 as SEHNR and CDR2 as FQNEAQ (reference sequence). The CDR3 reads CASRRTGNSYEQYF. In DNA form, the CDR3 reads TGTGCCAGCAGACGGACAGGGAATAGCTACGAGCAGTACTTC.

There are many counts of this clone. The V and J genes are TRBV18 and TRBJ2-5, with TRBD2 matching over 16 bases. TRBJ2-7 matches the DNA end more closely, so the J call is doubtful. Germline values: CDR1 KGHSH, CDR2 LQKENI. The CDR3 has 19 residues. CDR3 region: CASSLGLAGGPGHLYEQYF. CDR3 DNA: TGTGCCAGCTCACTGGGACTAGCGGGAGGGCCTGGGCACCTTTACGAGCAGTACTTC.

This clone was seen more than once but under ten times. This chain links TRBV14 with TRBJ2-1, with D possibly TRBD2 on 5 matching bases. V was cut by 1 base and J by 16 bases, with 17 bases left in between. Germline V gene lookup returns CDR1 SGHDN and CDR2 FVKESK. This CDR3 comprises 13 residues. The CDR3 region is CASSQVWMGSYFF. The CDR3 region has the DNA TGTGCCAGCAGCCAAGTGTGGATGGGGAGCTATTTCTTC.

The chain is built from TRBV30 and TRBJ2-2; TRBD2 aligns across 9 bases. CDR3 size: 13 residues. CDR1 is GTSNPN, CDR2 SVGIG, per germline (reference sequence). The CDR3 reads CASRGRVTGELFF. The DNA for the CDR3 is TGTGCTTCCCGCGGGAGGGTTACCGGGGAGCTGTTTTTT.

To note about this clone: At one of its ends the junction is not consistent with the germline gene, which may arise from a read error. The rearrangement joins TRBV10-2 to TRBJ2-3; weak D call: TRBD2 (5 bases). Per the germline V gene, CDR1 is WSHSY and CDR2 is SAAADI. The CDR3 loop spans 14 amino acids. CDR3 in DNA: TGCGTCAGCAGTGACACCCGAGGGACAGATACGCAGTATTTT. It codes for CVSSDTRGTDTQYF.

CDR3 in amino acids: CASSLRLAGLNEQFF. The CDR3 bases are TGTGCCAGCAGCTTGAGACTAGCGGGACTCAATGAGCAGTTCTTC. This chain uses TRBV7-9 with TRBJ2-1; TRBD2 agrees at 11 bases. Germline CDR1 reads SEHNR; CDR2 reads FQNEAQ (reference sequence). J gave up 6 bases and V 3 bases, and 4 bases lay outside the gene matches. The CDR3 has 15 residues. Variable domain in full (rest from reference TRBV7-9 and TRBJ2-1): DTGVSQNPRHKITKRGQNVTFRCDPISEHNRLYWYRQTLGQGPEFLTYFQNEAQLEKSRLLSDRFSAERPKGSFSTLEIQRTEQGDSAMYLCASSLRLAGLNEQFFGPGTRLTVL.

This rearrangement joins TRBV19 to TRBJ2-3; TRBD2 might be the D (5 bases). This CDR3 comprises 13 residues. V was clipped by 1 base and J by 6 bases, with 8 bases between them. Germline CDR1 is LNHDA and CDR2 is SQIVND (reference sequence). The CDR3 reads CASSIAGRDTQYF. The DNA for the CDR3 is TGTGCCAGTAGTATAGCGGGAAGGGATACGCAGTATTTT.

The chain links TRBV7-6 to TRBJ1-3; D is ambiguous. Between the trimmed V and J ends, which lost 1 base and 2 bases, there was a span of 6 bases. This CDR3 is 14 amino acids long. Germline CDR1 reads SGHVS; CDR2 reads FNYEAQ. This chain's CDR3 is CASSLEAAGNTIYF. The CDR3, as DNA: TGTGCCAGCAGCTTAGAAGCAGCTGGAAACACCATATATTTT.

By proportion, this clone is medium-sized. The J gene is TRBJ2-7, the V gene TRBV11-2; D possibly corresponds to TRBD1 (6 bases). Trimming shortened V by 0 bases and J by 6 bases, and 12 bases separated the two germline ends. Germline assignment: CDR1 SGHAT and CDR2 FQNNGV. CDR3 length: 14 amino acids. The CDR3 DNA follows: TGTGCCAGCAGCTTAGACAGGGGAGCCGGCGAGCAGTACTTC. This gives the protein CASSLDRGAGEQYF.

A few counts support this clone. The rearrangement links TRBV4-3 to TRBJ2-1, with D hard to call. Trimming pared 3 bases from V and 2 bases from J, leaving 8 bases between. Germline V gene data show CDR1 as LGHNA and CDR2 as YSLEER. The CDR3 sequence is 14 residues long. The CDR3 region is CASSHGRPYNEQFF. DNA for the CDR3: TGCGCCAGCAGCCATGGGCGGCCCTACAATGAGCAGTTCTTC.

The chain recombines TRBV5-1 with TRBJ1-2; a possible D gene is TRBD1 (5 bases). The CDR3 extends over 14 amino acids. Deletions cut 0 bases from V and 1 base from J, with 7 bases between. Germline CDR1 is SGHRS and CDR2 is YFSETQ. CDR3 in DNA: TGCGCCAGCAGCTTGGGGCAGGGTAACTATGGCTACACCTTC. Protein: CASSLGQGNYGYTF.